This record covers a single T cell receptor (beta chain). The ends were cut back, 6 bases at V and 2 bases at J, with 11 bases in the middle. CDR1 and CDR2 from the germline V gene are MRHNA and SNTAGT. The CDR3 loop spans 14 amino acids. The data were taken from a study of PD-1 blockade in classical Hodgkin lymphoma. Background on the study: Patients received nivolumab 3 mg/kg intravenously every 2 weeks.

Each patient's relapse followed autologous stem cell transplantation, and brentuximab vedotin exposure varied. Best responses fell into complete response, partial response or progressive disease. TCRdb's copy holds only in-frame clones and misses some; the assay was immunoSEQ multiplex PCR. The table shows approximately 19,000 clones, with around 75% occurring only once. Sequencing was performed on peripheral blood mononuclear cells (PBMCs), taken before the second cycle of nivolumab. The rearrangement joins TRBV6-4 to TRBJ2-1; unclear D gene. This receptor was taken from a human donor with classical Hodgkin lymphoma. The CDR3 DNA is TGTGCCAGCAGGCGAGCGAGAGCCTACAATGAGCAGTTCTTC. It yields the protein CASRRARAYNEQFF.